These T cell receptor beta chains were read from a single sample in a study of blood T cell repertoires in COVID-19. TCRdb keeps only in-frame clones here, not all; method: immunoSEQ multiplex PCR. The data show about 490,000 clones, approximately 85% seen once. Sequences were obtained from peripheral blood. Receptors originate from a human donor in a cohort sampled during active COVID-19. Both conserved end residues are part of each CDR3. Some rows mark clone size as missing; the rest say once, few, many or name a class of expanded clone.

.	TRBV3-1/TRBV3-2	CASSRRLAGTDTQYF
.	TRBV29-1	CSVLEGGNTEAFF
.	TRBV9	CASSTRRASGTDTQYF
.	TRBV19	CASRDGQLGNQPQHF
.	TRBV11-2	CASSLSGPGTGNEQFF
.	TRBV6-2/TRBV6-3	CASSRGLAGGFEQYF
.	TRBV19	CASGQDYNEQFF
.	TRBV5-6	CASSNPGTGGTEAFF
.	TRBV24-1	CATSWTSGSKGDTQYF
.	TRBV3-1/TRBV3-2	CASSQDWAGFNEQYF
.	TRBV6-4	CASSDSLAGAQNEQFF
.	TRBV6-2/TRBV6-3	CASSLGTRRNEKLFF
.	TRBV7-6	CASSLDRGTGYTF
.	TRBV5-1	CASSLMGGTFSYEQYF
few	TRBV6-1	CASSESTGRQETQYF
.	TRBV14	CASSRIQGWNYGYTF
.	TRBV19	CASSANRGPQETQYF
.	TRBV28	CASSSYTNEQFF
.	TRBV3-1/TRBV3-2	CASSQGRREAEAFF
.	TRBV18	CASSPGQGPYYEQYF
.	TRBV19	CASSIESQVPFETQYF
.	TRBV7-8	CASSTRQGGAGELFF
many	TRBV5-1	CASSWTSGSLSNEQFF
.	TRBV27	CASSRLGESSSYNEQFF
.	TRBV6-6	CASSSTSYTGNYGYTF
.	TRBV5-1	CASQRDGGAGNIQYF
few	TRBV24-1	CATSDHHYGYTF
.	TRBV3-1/TRBV3-2	CASSQATGTNTGELFF
.	TRBV5-1	CASSLAGQEFYEQYF
.	TRBV5-4	CASSRDIPTGSPLHF
once	TRBV27	CASSLSQVPGNTIYF
.	TRBV6-2/TRBV6-3	CASSPYDAGGAEAFF
few	TRBV7-3	CASSPQGAGTEAFF
.	TRBV19	CASRKQEGYGYTF
.	TRBV6-6	CASSYPKGGGIETQYF
.	TRBV3-1/TRBV3-2	CASSKDRDRIYEQYF
.	TRBV19	CASSIWAGGDTGELFF
.	TRBV19	CASTEGSRTGAPEKLFF
few	TRBV19	CASSIDGGRETQYF
.	TRBV5-8	CASSSNRVGGEQYF